This section outlines one T cell receptor (beta chain) sequence together with its context. With V trimmed by 0 bases and J by 7 bases, 10 bases remained unmatched. Germline-derived CDR1 and CDR2 are SGHNT and YYREEE (reference sequence). The CDR3 covers 18 residues. The data belong to a study of blood T cell repertoires in COVID-19. Study as a whole: The study drew acute and convalescent COVID-19 samples from the United States, Italy and Spain. In each case, the material was cDNA or gDNA derived from T cells, B-cell-depleted T cells, or PBMCs.

Methods used by the authors: Estimation of nucleated cell counts relied on the amplification of reference gene primers. Data came from immunoSEQ multiplex PCR; TCRdb stores just in-frame clones and leaves some out. Clone size and V and J calls were adopted from that table, with D and trimming inferred from the DNA. The sample yields roughly 290,000 clones, around 86% seen once. The V call is TRBV5-4, the J call TRBJ2-1, with 13 bases aligning to TRBD2. The origin of this receptor is a woman aged 25 to 39 who had recovered from COVID-19. The sequenced sample consisted of peripheral blood. CDR3 protein: CASSLGTSGSGPRNEQFF. The CDR3 coding sequence is TGTGCCAGCAGCTTGGGGACTAGCGGGAGCGGCCCTCGAAATGAGCAGTTCTTC.